The following is a T cell receptor (beta chain) sequence with its context. The sample belongs to a study of blood T cell repertoires in COVID-19. Background on the study: In each case, the material was cDNA or gDNA derived from T cells, B-cell-depleted T cells, or PBMCs.

Produced via immunoSEQ multiplex PCR; TCRdb's table is partial and in-frame only. Of around 200,000 clones in the sample, less than 90% were seen once. Germline V gene sequence: CDR1 SNHLY, CDR2 FYNNEI. The trim removed 6 bases at V and 1 base at J, leaving 11 bases unmatched. The CDR3 runs to 18 residues. Seattle participants joined during active infection and were tracked over time. The chain combines TRBV2 with TRBJ2-5; 13 bases match TRBD2. Specimen: peripheral blood. This TCR was sampled from a woman aged 70-85 years with COVID-19, enrolled during active disease. The CDR3, as DNA: TGTGCCAGCAGACGAAGGACTAGCGGGAGAGCCACCCAAGAGACCCAGTACTTC. Encoded protein: CASRRRTSGRATQETQYF.